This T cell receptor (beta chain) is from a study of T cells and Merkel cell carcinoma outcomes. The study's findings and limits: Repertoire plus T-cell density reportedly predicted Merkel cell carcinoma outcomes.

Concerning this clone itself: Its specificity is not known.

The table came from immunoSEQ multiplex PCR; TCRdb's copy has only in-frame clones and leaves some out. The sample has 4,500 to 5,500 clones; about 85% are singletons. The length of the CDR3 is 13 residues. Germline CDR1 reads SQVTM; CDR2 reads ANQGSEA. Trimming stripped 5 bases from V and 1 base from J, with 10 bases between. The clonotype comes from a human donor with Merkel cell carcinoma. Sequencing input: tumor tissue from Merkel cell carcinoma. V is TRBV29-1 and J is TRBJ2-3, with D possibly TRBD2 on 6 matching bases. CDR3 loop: CSVNGGGTDTQYF. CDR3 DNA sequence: TGCAGCGTTAATGGCGGGGGCACAGATACGCAGTATTTT.